The 12 T cell receptor beta chains in this list originate from one sample, sequenced in a study of blood T cell repertoires in COVID-19 (dated by TCRdb to the early 2020s). The protocol used for the library was the immunoSEQ multiplex PCR assay. The table comes from immuneACCESS by way of TCRdb, which keeps in-frame sequences with V and J called. Part of the clones is missing from these tables; in studies checked, under half for an unresolved V gene and the rest for unknown reasons. The sample table contains about 53,000 clones; only one count was recorded for more than 70% of them. The top ten clonotypes cover about 11% of the sample. The material sequenced was peripheral blood. Receptors originate from a man aged 70-80 years with active COVID-19.

This chain links TRBV6-5 with TRBJ2-5; possible D gene TRBD1, 5 bases. There are 13 residues in the CDR3. Per germline, CDR1 MNHEY and CDR2 SVGAGI. The V end was cut by 7 bases, the J end by 5 bases, with 14 bases between. CDR3 sequence: CASTLGLRETQYF. The CDR3 region has the DNA TGTGCCAGCACCCTGGGGCTACGCGAGACCCAGTACTTC.

This chain connects TRBV19 to TRBJ1-1; D gene ambiguous. Germline V gives CDR1 LNHDA, CDR2 SQIVND (reference sequence). Trimming took off 6 bases at V and 6 bases at J, with 14 bases between the two ends. CDR3 length: 13 residues. This CDR3 is CASRVPRAPEAFF. DNA for the CDR3: TGTGCCAGTAGGGTCCCGAGGGCCCCTGAAGCTTTCTTT.

This clone was found a few times. The chain carries TRBV5-4 and TRBJ2-7, with TRBD1 matching over 7 bases. J gave up 3 bases and V 2 bases, and 8 bases lay outside the gene matches. CDR3 length: 15 amino acids. Germline lookup yields CDR1 SGHNT and CDR2 YYREEE (reference sequence). CDR3: CASSFGTDLDYEQYF. In DNA, the CDR3 is TGTGCCAGCAGCTTCGGGACAGATTTGGACTACGAGCAGTACTTC.

CDR3 DNA: TGTGCCAGCAGCTTAGAGGTCTCAGGCCCGGGGGGCACCATATATTTT. Translating gives CASSLEVSGPGGTIYF. The V and J genes are TRBV7-2 and TRBJ1-3; possible D gene TRBD1, 5 bases. Trimming shortened V by 1 base and J by 9 bases, and 19 bases separated the two germline ends. CDR3 length: 16 amino acids. Germline CDR1 SGHTA, CDR2 FQGNSA.

This clone appeared a few times. In nucleotides, the CDR3 is TGCAGTGCTGAGGGTGACTATGGCTACACCTTC. This gives the protein CSAEGDYGYTF. The chain recombines TRBV20-1 with TRBJ1-2; no reliable D call. Germline V gene data show CDR1 as DFQATT and CDR2 as SNEGSKA (reference sequence). The V gene lost 5 bases and the J gene lost 3 bases, with 7 bases spanning the gap. CDR3 size: 11 residues.

The chain is built from TRBV18 and TRBJ1-1; 9 bases match TRBD1. Per the germline V gene, CDR1 is KGHSH and CDR2 is LQKENI. J lost 11 bases, V lost 4 bases, and 8 bases had no gene match. The CDR3 has 13 amino acids. In nucleotides, the CDR3 is TGTGCCAGCTCACGCTTACAGGGGGCGCGCGCTTTCTTT. Amino acids: CASSRLQGARAFF.

The V call is TRBV6-5, the J call TRBJ2-3, with 8 bases that match TRBD1. This CDR3 has 15 amino acids. Germline loops: CDR1 MNHEY, CDR2 SVGAGI. The ends lost 4 bases at V and 4 bases at J; junction bases unmatched: 7. The CDR3 nucleotides read TGTGCCAGCAGTTCTAGGACAGGGAGACCAGATACGCAGTATTTT. Encoded protein: CASSSRTGRPDTQYF.

The chain recombines TRBV5-6 with TRBJ2-3; TRBD2 agrees at 8 bases. Trimming cost V 4 bases and J 0 bases; bases outside gene matches: 7. Germline V lookup: CDR1 SGHDT, CDR2 YYEEEE. The CDR3 is 16 amino acids. For the CDR3, the DNA is TGTGCCAGCAGCCCCGGACTAGCTGCCAGCACAGATACGCAGTATTTT. Translating gives CASSPGLAASTDTQYF.

The chain employs TRBV4-2 and TRBJ1-1, with a possible D match to TRBD1 (5 bases). The CDR3 loop spans 12 amino acids. Germline CDR1 is LGHNA and CDR2 is YNFKEQ. Trimming removed 5 bases from V and 7 bases from J, with 11 bases in between. The CDR3 DNA follows: TGTGCCAGCAGCGCCCGGGGGGTTGAAGCTTTCTTT. It yields the protein CASSARGVEAFF.

The rearrangement links TRBV9 to TRBJ1-3; D gene uncertain. Germline V lookup: CDR1 SGDLS, CDR2 YYNGEE. Trimming removed 1 base at V and 1 base at J, with 12 bases between. The CDR3 spans 16 residues. This CDR3 reads CASSVTGSASGNTIYF. CDR3 DNA sequence: TGTGCCAGCAGCGTAACGGGAAGCGCTTCTGGAAACACCATATATTTT.

The chain uses TRBV6-2 or TRBV6-3 and TRBJ2-1; TRBD2 matches 12 bases. V lost 0 bases and J lost 3; bases outside the gene matches: 6. Germline values: CDR1 MNHEY, CDR2 SVGEGT. The CDR3 contains 18 residues. Here the CDR3 DNA reads TGTGCCAGCAGTTACTCCGGGCTAGCGGGGGGGGTCTACAATGAGCAGTTCTTC. Translated, it gives CASSYSGLAGGVYNEQFF.

This clone was recorded only once. This chain connects TRBV19 to TRBJ1-2, with 10 bases fitting TRBD1. The CDR3 is 17 amino acids. J gave up 2 bases and V 6 bases, and 12 bases lay outside the gene matches. Looked up from germline, CDR1 is LNHDA and CDR2 is SQIVND (reference sequence). In nucleotides, the CDR3 is TGTGCCAGTAGCTCGCGGGACAGGGGAAATAGGAACTATGGCTACACCTTC. Encoded protein: CASSSRDRGNRNYGYTF.